This T cell receptor (beta chain) was retrieved from a study of cytomegalovirus exposure and HLA in healthy donors. Worth noting for this clone: Its antigen is unknown.

Findings of the study overall: A later analysis showed TCR association rates differing by HLA locus, peaking at DRB1 and lowest at HLA-C. Previous analysis showed most TCR beta V segments were productive about 87% or about 30% of the time. Some V segments, TRBV6-2 and TRBV6-3 among them, were indistinguishable and were therefore excluded.

The CDR3 loop spans 17 amino acids. CDR1 and CDR2 from the germline V gene are MDHEN and SYDVKM. After removal of 3 bases from V and 5 bases from J, the junction contained 15 bases not matched to a gene. It was with 60 Vbeta and 13 Jbeta primers that the PCR ran. The assay was immunoSEQ multiplex PCR, and TCRdb's table has in-frame clones only and misses some. The data show fewer than 250,000 clones, with over 60% seen just once and approximately 2.1% held by the top ten. Healthy bone marrow donors made up the donor group. The TCR sequence derives from a woman in her twenties or thirties in good health and CMV-seropositive. The genes are TRBV28 and TRBJ1-2, with 7 positions matching TRBD1. The sequencing sample was made of PBMCs. The CDR3 nucleotides read TGTGCCAGCAGTTTGAACCCCAGACAGGGACGAAGATATGGCTACACCTTC. Amino acids: CASSLNPRQGRRYGYTF.